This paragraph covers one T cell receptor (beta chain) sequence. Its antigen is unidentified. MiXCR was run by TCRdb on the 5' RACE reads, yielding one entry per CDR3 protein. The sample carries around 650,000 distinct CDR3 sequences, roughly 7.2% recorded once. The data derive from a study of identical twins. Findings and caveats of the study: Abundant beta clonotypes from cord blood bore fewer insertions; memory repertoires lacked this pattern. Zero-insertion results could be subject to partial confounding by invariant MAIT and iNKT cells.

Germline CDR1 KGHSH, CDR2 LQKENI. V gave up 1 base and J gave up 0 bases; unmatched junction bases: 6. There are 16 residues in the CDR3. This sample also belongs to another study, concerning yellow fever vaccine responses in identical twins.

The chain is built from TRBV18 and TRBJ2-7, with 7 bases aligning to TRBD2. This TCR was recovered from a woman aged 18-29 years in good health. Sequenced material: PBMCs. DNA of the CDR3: TGTGCCAGCTCACCACGTGCCGGGAGGAGCTCCTACGAGCAGTACTTC. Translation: CASSPRAGRSSYEQYF.